This T cell receptor (beta chain) was identified during a study of T cell repertoires in cytomegalovirus infection. Study-wide context: Well-studied HLA-B-restricted CMV epitopes were used in the study alongside recently identified HLA-C-restricted ones. Signatures in public TCR beta sequences pointed to both CMV infection and matching HLA type.

The germline V gene encodes CDR1 SEHNR and CDR2 FQNEAQ (reference sequence). Trimming stripped 4 bases from V and 5 bases from J, with 12 bases between. The CDR3 covers 13 residues. Worth noting for this clonotype: Its antigen is currently unknown.

Each CDR3 protein is one row after TCRdb ran MiXCR on the reads. The table shows 650,000 to 900,000 distinct CDR3 sequences, with 25% to 30% occurring only once. Whole-study results and caveats: Ex vivo responses were dominated by HLA-C-restricted CMV-specific TCR beta clonotypes.

This TCR came from a human donor in good health (CMV status not recorded). Some clones in this sample may be carry-over from other donors' samples. The sample here was cultured CD8+ T cells from PBMCs, taken from culture after CMV antigen stimulation. The chain combines TRBV7-9 with TRBJ2-7; D gene unclear. Here the CDR3 reads CASSSSLVDEQYF. In nucleotides, the CDR3 is TGTGCCAGCAGCTCTTCTCTAGTTGACGAGCAGTACTTC. Drawing the rest from reference TRBV7-9 and TRBJ2-7, the complete variable domain is DTGVSQNPRHKITKRGQNVTFRCDPISEHNRLYWYRQTLGQGPEFLTYFQNEAQLEKSRLLSDRFSAERPKGSFSTLEIQRTEQGDSAMYLCASSSSLVDEQYFGPGTRLTVT.